This T cell receptor (beta chain) was found in a study of tumor-infiltrating lymphocytes in oesophageal squamous cell carcinoma. TCRdb re-called the PCR reads with MiXCR, one entry per CDR3 protein. The table has 12,000 or so distinct CDR3 sequences, 55% seen once. CDR3 length: 17 amino acids. Per germline, CDR1 LNHDA and CDR2 SQIVND (reference sequence). The junction had 12 bases not matched to a gene; V was cut back by 0 bases and J by 13 bases. What was sequenced was esophageal tumor tissue. This TCR was sampled from a female donor with esophageal squamous cell carcinoma. This chain joins TRBV19 and TRBJ2-1, with 13 bases lining up with TRBD2. CDR3 DNA sequence: TGTGCCAGTAGTATAGATCGGACTAGCGGGAGTGCGAACATTCAGTTCTTC. This translates into CASSIDRTSGSANIQFF. The variable domain in full, completed from reference TRBV19 and TRBJ2-1, reads DGGITQSPKYLFRKEGQNVTLSCEQNLNHDAMYWYRQDPGQGLRLIYYSQIVNDFQKGDIAEGYSVSREKKESFPLTVTSAQKNPTAFYLCASSIDRTSGSANIQFFGPGTRLTVL.